This T cell receptor beta chain appears in the sequencing data of a study of OX40 agonist ivuxolimab in advanced cancers. Study-wide findings and caveats: Clonal expansion by week 6 occurred in CD4+ and CD8+ blood T cells (at 0.1 to 3.0 mg/kg).

As regards this clone: Its specificity is not known.

Repertoires were generated with immunoSEQ multiplex PCR, while TCRdb's copy carries only in-frame clones and drops some. Found here are about 27,000 clones, about nine tenths of them singletons; the top ten hold 22%. Patients with autoimmune history or systemic immunosuppression were excluded. Germline CDR1 is SGDLS and CDR2 is YYNGEE. The CDR3 covers 17 residues. The ends were cut back, 4 bases at V and 0 bases at J, with 16 bases in the middle. The sample here was CD4+ or CD8+ T cells sorted from blood, taken in a trial of the OX40 agonist ivuxolimab. The chain joins TRBV9 to TRBJ2-2; D unclear. The receptor comes from an adult with an advanced solid tumor such as melanoma, head and neck, liver or kidney cancer. CDR3 residues: CASSPYGQVANTGELFF. In nucleotides, the CDR3 is TGTGCCAGCAGCCCCTACGGGCAGGTCGCGAACACCGGGGAGCTGTTTTTT.